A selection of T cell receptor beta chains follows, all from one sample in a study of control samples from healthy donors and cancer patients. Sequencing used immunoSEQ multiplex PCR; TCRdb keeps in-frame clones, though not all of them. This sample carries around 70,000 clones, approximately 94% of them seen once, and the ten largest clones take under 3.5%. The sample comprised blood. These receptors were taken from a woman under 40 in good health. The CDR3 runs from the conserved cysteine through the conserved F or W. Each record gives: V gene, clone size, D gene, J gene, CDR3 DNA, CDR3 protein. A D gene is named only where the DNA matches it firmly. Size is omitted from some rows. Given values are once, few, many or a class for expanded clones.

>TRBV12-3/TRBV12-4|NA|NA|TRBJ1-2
TGTGCCAGCATTCAGGGTTATAACTATGGCTACACCTTC
CASIQGYNYGYTF
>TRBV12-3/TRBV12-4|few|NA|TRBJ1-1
TGTGCCAGCAGTCGGAACACTGAAGCTTTCTTT
CASSRNTEAFF
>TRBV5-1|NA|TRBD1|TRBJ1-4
TGCGCCAGCAGCTTGGAGCCTTTTGCAGGGGGTCTCGGAGAAAAACTGTTTTTT
CASSLEPFAGGLGEKLFF
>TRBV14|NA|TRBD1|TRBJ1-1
TGTGCCAGCAGCCAAGGGGCCCTCGGACAGGGGAACACTGAAGCTTTCTTT
CASSQGALGQGNTEAFF
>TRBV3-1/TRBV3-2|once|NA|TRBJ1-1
TGTGCCAGCAGCCAAGAACCGAGGGATATGAACACTGAAGCTTTCTTT
CASSQEPRDMNTEAFF
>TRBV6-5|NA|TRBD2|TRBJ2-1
TGTGCCAGCAGTTCTAGCGGGGGAGCGTACAATGAGCAGTTCTTC
CASSSSGGAYNEQFF
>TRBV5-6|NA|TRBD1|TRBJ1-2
TGTGCCAGCAGCATGAGAAGGGGGCGAAGTCACTATGGCTACACCTTC
CASSMRRGRSHYGYTF
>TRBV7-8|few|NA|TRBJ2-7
TGTGCCAGCAGCCCCGAACATTTTCGTACGTCCTACGAGCAGTACTTC
CASSPEHFRTSYEQYF
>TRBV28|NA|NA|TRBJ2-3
TGTGCCAGCTACCGGAACACAGATACGCAGTATTTT
CASYRNTDTQYF
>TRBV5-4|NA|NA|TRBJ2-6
TGTGCCAGCAGCCGGGGCGGGGGCTCGGGTGGGGCCAACGTCCTGACTTTC
CASSRGGGSGGANVLTF
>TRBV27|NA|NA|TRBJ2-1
TGTGCCAGCAGTCTGCAAACCGGGGATGAGCAGTTCTTC
CASSLQTGDEQFF
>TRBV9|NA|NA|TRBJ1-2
TGTGCCAGCAGCGTAAACCCCGAGACAGCCTATGGCTACACCTTC
CASSVNPETAYGYTF
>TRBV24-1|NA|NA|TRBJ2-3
TGTGCCACCAGTGATTTGGGGGGCACAGATACGCAGTATTTT
CATSDLGGTDTQYF
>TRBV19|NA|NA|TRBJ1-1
TGTGCCAGTAGTATGGGGCGGATGAGGAACACTGAAGCTTTCTTT
CASSMGRMRNTEAFF
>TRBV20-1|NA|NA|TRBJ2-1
TGCAGTGCTTTAGACAATGAGCAGTTCTTC
CSALDNEQFF
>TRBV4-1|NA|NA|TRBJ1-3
TGCGCCAGCAGCCAAGGACAGTTTGGAAACACCATATATTTT
CASSQGQFGNTIYF
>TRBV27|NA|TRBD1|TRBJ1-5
TGTGCCAGCAGTTCAGGGGGCACAAGGATCAATCAGCCCCAGCATTTT
CASSSGGTRINQPQHF
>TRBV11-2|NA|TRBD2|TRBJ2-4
TGTGCCAGCAGCCCGACTAGCGGAGAACAAAACATTCAGTACTTC
CASSPTSGEQNIQYF
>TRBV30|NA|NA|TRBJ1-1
TGTGCCTGTAATAGGGCGGGGACTGAAGCTTTCTTT
CACNRAGTEAFF
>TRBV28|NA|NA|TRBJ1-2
TGTGCCAGCAGTCCCCCAGGACGCGGCTACACCTTC
CASSPPGRGYTF
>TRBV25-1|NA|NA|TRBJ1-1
TGTGCCAGCAGTGGAGGGGGGAACACTGAAGCTTTCTTT
CASSGGGNTEAFF
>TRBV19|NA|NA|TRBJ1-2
TGTGCCAGTAGTACCGCCCGGGGGGGGTATGGCTACACCTTC
CASSTARGGYGYTF
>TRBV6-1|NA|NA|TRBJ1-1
TGTGCCAGCAGTGAAGGAGGTCTACAAGGGCGAGCTTTCTTT
CASSEGGLQGRAFF
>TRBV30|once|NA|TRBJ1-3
TGTGCCTGGAGTCTGCGGGACCGAGTCCGAAACACCATATATTTT
CAWSLRDRVRNTIYF
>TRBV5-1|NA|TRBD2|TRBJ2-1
TGCGCCAGCAGCTTTTCGGGGAGCGGGGGGGTCTACAATGAGCAGTTCTTC
CASSFSGSGGVYNEQFF
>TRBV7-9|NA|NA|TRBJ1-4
TGTGCCAGCAGCCCGCCGAACCTTAATGAAAAACTGTTTTTT
CASSPPNLNEKLFF
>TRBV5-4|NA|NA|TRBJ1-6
TGTGCCAGCAGCTGGGAGAGCTCCTATAATTCACCCCTCCACTTT
CASSWESSYNSPLHF
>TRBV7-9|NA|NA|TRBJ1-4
TGTGCCAGCAGCTTAGTGCCAGGGAGGAATGAAAAACTGTTTTTT
CASSLVPGRNEKLFF
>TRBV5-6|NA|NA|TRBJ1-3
TGTGCCAGCAGTTTACAGGGAAACACCATATATTTT
CASSLQGNTIYF
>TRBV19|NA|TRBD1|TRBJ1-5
TGTGCCAGTAGGAGAAGGGGCGGACAGGGCAATCAGCCCCAGCATTTT
CASRRRGGQGNQPQHF
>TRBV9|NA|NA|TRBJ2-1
TGTGCCAGCAGCGTACAGGGTAGACCCTGGGATGAGCAGTTCTTC
CASSVQGRPWDEQFF
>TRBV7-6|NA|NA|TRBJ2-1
TGTGCCAGCAGCTTAGGGGACTACAATGAGCAGTTCTTC
CASSLGDYNEQFF
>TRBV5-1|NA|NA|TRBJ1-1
TGCGCCAGCAGTGTTGACCTGACTGAAGCTTTCTTT
CASSVDLTEAFF
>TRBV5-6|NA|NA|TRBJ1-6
TGTGCCAGCAGCTTCGGCCCGGCTAATTCACCCCTCCACTTT
CASSFGPANSPLHF
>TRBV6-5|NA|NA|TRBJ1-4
TGTGCCAGCAGAACTAACAGGGAACTGTGGAAACTGTTTTTT
CASRTNRELWKLFF
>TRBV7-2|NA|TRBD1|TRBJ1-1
TGTGCCAGCAGTCCCGACAGGGGGCGGACTGAAGCTTTCTTT
CASSPDRGRTEAFF
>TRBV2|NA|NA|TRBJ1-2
TGTGCCAGCAGTGATGGGGCTGGCTATGGCTACACCTTC
CASSDGAGYGYTF
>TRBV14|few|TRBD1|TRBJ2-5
TGTGCCAGCAGCCAAGGGGCAGGGGGCGGTGAGACCCAGTACTTC
CASSQGAGGGETQYF
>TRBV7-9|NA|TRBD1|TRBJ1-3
TGTGCCAGCAGTCCTCCGGGACAGGGGAGAAACACCATATATTTT
CASSPPGQGRNTIYF
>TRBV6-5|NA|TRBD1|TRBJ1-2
TGTGCCAGCAGTTACTTTCCAGGGGGCGGCTACACCTTC
CASSYFPGGGYTF
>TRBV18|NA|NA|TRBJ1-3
TGTGCCAGCTCACCTGGATCGACGAACACCATATATTTT
CASSPGSTNTIYF
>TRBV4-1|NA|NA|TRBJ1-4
TGCGCCAGCAGCAAAGGGGTCAGGGGAGGCGAAAAACTGTTTTTT
CASSKGVRGGEKLFF
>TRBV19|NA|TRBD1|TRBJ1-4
TGTGCCAGTAGTAGCCTCCCCGACAGGGACGAAGAAAATGAAAAACTGTTTTTT
CASSSLPDRDEENEKLFF
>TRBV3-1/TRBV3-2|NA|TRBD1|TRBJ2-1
TGTGCCAGCAGCTCCGGGACAGGGATCGACAATGAGCAGTTCTTC
CASSSGTGIDNEQFF
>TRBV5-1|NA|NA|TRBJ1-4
TGCGCCAGCAGCGCCCAAACAGGAAAGGGTGAAAAACTGTTTTTT
CASSAQTGKGEKLFF
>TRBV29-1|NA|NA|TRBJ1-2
TGCAGCGCCGCGACCGAGAACTATGGCTACACCTTC
CSAATENYGYTF
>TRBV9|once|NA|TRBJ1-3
TGTGCCAGCAGCCCTCTACAGGGTTCCTCTGGAAACACCATATATTTT
CASSPLQGSSGNTIYF
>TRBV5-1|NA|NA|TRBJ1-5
TGCGCCAGCAGCTTGGGGTACGGCCCTACTGACAATCAGCCCCAGCATTTT
CASSLGYGPTDNQPQHF
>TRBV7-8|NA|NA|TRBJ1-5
TGTGCCAGCAGCTTACAAGGGGTTGGTCAGCCCCAGCATTTT
CASSLQGVGQPQHF
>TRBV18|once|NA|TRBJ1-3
TGTGCCAGCTCACCCACTCGGGACAAAACTGGAAACACCATATATTTT
CASSPTRDKTGNTIYF
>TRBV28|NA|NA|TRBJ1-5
TGTGCCAGCAGTAAAATCAGCCCCCAGCATTTT
CASSKISPQHF
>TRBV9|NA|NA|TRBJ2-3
TGTGCCAGCAGCACCCCTTTGGGGATTAGCACAGATACGCAGTATTTT
CASSTPLGISTDTQYF
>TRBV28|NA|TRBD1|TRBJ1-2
TGTGCCAGCAGTACCCCACAGGGGCCCCCCGCTCGAGGCTACACCTTC
CASSTPQGPPARGYTF
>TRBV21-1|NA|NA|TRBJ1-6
TGTGCCAGCAGCGGACGGACAGGCACCTCCTATAATTCACCCCTCCACTTT
CASSGRTGTSYNSPLHF
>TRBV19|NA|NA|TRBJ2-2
TGTGCCAGTAGGGGATTGGCAGGGAACACCGGGGAGCTGTTTTTT
CASRGLAGNTGELFF
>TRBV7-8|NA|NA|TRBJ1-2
TGTGCCAGCAGCATTAGGGAGGGGGACTATGGCTACACCTTC
CASSIREGDYGYTF
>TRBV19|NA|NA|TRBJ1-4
TGTGCCAGTAGTATAGATCTTTACAGGAGTAATGAAAAACTGTTTTTT
CASSIDLYRSNEKLFF
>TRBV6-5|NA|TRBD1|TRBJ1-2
TGTGCCAGCAGGCCCGGGACAGGGATTTTCTATGGCTACACCTTC
CASRPGTGIFYGYTF
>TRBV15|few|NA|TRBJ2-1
TGTGCCACCAGTGGGGAAGACAGGATGTCCTACAATGAGCAGTTCTTC
CATSGEDRMSYNEQFF